This T cell receptor beta chain was sequenced in a study of T cell responses to AZD1222 COVID-19 vaccine. The study, taken as a whole, reports: Close to half of spike-specific TCRs reportedly recognize unmutated variant regions.

The table lists this clone with a count of one. Its cognate antigen is unknown. The data were produced by immunoSEQ multiplex PCR, yet TCRdb's version contains in-frame clones alone and is incomplete. The sample records about 100,000 clones, more than 75% being singletons. V shed 3 bases and J shed 6 bases, with 9 bases lying between them. CDR3 length: 13 amino acids. Germline CDR1 SGHDN, CDR2 FVKESK. This sample comprised peripheral blood, obtained on day 0 of AZD1222 vaccination. The chain combines TRBV14 with TRBJ2-1; no reliable D call. This clonotype was sampled from an adult in good health. The CDR3: CASSQQLVNEQFF. For the CDR3, the DNA is TGTGCCAGCAGCCAGCAGTTAGTCAATGAGCAGTTCTTC.